This T cell receptor (beta chain) was recovered during a study of T-cell reconstitution after alpha-beta-depleted transplantation in children (TCRdb year 2016). Describing the broader study: The study quantitatively tracked T-cell immune reconstitution after TCRalphabeta/CD19-depleted allogeneic hematopoietic cell transplantation in children using TCR repertoire profiling.

Via the germline V gene (reference sequence), CDR1 is GTSNPN and CDR2 SVGIG. Trimming takes 0 bases from V and 2 bases from J, and the germline ends sit 11 bases apart. Measured from the cysteine to the phenylalanine, the CDR3 is 14 residues long. Solely the CDR3 DNA is kept, with 42 bases framed from the first base. About this clonotype itself: Its antigen has not been determined. No base quality values were provided; no much bigger clone lies one nucleotide off.

The method behind the library was PCR. TCRdb records Illumina HiSeq 2500 as the sequencer. TCR libraries were prepared with molecular barcoding, using unique molecular identifiers to normalize TCRbeta repertoire quantification. TCRdb ran its own pipeline on the public reads, namely fastp trimming at Q25 and MiXCR clone calling, and kept in-frame beta chains. Rows merge per CDR3 protein into single entries with the most common DNA and genes. The sample profile shows more than 450,000 distinct CDR3 sequences; about a sixth of them were found once. The ten top clones hold 3% to 4% of the sample. Recombination connected TRBV30 to TRBJ2-7, with no confident D gene call. This TCR derives from a human donor who donated a stem cell graft to a child with acute lymphoblastic leukemia. The source was PBMCs from the stem cell graft donor, collected from the stem cell graft. CDR3 region: CAWSVLTDTYEQYF. The sequenced DNA: TGTGCCTGGAGTGTACTCACAGACACCTACGAGCAGTACTTC.